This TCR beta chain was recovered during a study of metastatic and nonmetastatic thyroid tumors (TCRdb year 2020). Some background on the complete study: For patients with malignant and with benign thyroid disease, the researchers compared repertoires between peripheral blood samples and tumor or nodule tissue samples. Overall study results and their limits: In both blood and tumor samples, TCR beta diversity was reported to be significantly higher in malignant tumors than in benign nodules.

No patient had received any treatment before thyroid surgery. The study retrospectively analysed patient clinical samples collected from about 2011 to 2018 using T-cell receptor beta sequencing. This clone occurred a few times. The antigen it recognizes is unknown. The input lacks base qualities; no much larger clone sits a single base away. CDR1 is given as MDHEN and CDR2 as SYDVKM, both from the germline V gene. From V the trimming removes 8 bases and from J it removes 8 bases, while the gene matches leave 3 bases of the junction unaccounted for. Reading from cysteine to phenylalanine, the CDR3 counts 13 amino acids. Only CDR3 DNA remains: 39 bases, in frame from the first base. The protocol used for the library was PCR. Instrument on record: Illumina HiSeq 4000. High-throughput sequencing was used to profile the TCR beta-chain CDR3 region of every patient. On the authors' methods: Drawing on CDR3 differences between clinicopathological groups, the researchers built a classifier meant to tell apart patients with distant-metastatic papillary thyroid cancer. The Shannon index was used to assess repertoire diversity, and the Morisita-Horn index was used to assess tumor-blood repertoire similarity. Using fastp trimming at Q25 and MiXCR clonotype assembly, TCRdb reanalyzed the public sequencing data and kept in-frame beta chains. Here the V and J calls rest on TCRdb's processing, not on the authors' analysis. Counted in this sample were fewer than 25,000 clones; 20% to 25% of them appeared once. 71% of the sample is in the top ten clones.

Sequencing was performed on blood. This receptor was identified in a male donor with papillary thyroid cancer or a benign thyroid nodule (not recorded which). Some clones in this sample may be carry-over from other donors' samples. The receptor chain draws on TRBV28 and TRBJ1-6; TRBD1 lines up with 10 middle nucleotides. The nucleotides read TGTGCCAGCGTGGACAGGGGGGATTCACCCCTCCACTTT. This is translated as CASVDRGDSPLHF.